This record covers a single TCR beta chain. Unmatched junction bases numbered 3, after V lost 6 bases and J lost 3 bases. Germline V CDR1 and CDR2: ENHRY, SYGVKD. The CDR3 extends over 14 amino acids. This entry comes from a study of CD8+CD57+ T cells in acquired aplastic anemia. The wider study: Quantities of DNA derived from sorted CD4+ and CD8+ cells averaged roughly 3.4 ug.

CDR3 and TCR beta VDJ profiling relied on genomic DNA as the template. TCRdb re-called the reads through MiXCR, storing one row per CDR3 protein. The data contain around 190,000 distinct CDR3 sequences, around 60% of them singletons. The clonotype originates from a human donor in good health. This chain connects TRBV10-3 to TRBJ1-3, with TRBD1 matching 9 bases. The specimen sequenced was sorted CD4+, CD8+, or CD8+CD57+ T cells (not recorded which) from PBMCs. The DNA of the CDR3 is TGTGCCATCAGACAGGGGGCGAGTGGAAACACCATATATTTT. It specifies CAIRQGASGNTIYF.